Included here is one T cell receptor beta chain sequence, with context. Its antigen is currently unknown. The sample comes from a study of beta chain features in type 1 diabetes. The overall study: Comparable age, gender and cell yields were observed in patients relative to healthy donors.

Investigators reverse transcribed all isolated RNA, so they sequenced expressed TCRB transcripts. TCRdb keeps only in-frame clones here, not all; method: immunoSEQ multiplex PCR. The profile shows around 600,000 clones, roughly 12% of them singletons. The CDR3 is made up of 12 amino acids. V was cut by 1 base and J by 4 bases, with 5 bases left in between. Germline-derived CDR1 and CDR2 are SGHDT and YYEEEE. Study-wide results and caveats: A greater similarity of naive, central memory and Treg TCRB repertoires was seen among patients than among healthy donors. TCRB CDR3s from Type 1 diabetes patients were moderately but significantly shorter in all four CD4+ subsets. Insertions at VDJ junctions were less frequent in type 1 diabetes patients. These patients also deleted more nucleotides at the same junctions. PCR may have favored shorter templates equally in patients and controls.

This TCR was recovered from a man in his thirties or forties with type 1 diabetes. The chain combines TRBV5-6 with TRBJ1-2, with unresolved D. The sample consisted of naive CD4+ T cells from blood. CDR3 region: CASSLSVYGYTF. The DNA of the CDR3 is TGTGCCAGCAGCTTGTCGGTCTATGGCTACACCTTC.